The 16 T cell receptor beta chains listed next were all sequenced from one sample in a study of T cells in Graves' hyperthyroidism and ophthalmopathy. There were TCR beta CDR3 regions amplified from RNA transcripts. HTBI primers drove first-round RT-PCR of the TCR CDR3. TCRdb re-called the multiplex PCR reads with MiXCR, one entry per CDR3 protein. The sample shows about 360,000 distinct CDR3 sequences, less than 15% of them seen only once. Sequenced sample: blood. The receptors derive from a woman aged 18-29 years with Graves' hyperthyroidism.

The J gene is TRBJ1-5, the V gene TRBV4-1, with a tentative D call TRBD1 (5 bases). V dropped 4 bases and J dropped 3 bases, with 10 bases sitting between them. The germline CDR1 and CDR2 sequences are MGHRA and YSYEKL. This CDR3 comprises 14 residues. The CDR3 coding sequence is TGCGCCAGCAGCCCAGCGGGGCACAATCAGCCCCAGCATTTT. Protein: CASSPAGHNQPQHF.

This clonotype has a handful of counts. V usage is TRBV7-2 and J usage is TRBJ1-2, with D perhaps TRBD1 (5 bases). Trimming pared 1 base from V and 8 bases from J, leaving 8 bases between. The CDR3 consists of 12 residues. CDR1 and CDR2 from the germline V gene are SGHTA and FQGNSA. CDR3: CASSLVRDGYTF. The CDR3 bases are TGTGCCAGCAGCTTAGTCAGGGACGGCTACACCTTC.

This clonotype was counted only a few times. The chain links TRBV7-9 to TRBJ2-1; no firm D call. The germline CDR1 and CDR2 sequences are SEHNR and FQNEAQ (reference sequence). Trimming stripped 9 bases from V and 6 bases from J, with 18 bases between. This CDR3 is 14 amino acids long. DNA for the CDR3: TGTGCCAGTAGTAGCCCAGTCCCGACCAATGAGCAGTTCTTC. Protein: CASSSPVPTNEQFF.

This clonotype was picked up many times. The CDR3 loop is CSASHSNQPQHF. The DNA of the CDR3 is TGCAGTGCTAGTCATAGCAATCAGCCCCAGCATTTT. The V and J genes are TRBV20-1 and TRBJ1-5, with no clear D. The CDR3 totals 12 residues. Between the trimmed V and J ends, which lost 3 bases and 0 bases, there was a span of 3 bases. Germline V gives CDR1 DFQATT, CDR2 SNEGSKA (reference sequence).

This clonotype has a count of ten or more. The chain recombines TRBV28 with TRBJ2-5; 7 bases align to TRBD1. V was clipped by 3 bases and J by 2 bases; unmatched bases: 6. The CDR3 length is 15 residues. CDR1 MDHEN and CDR2 SYDVKM come from the germline V gene. DNA of the CDR3: TGTGCCAGCAGTTTTCGGGACAGACAACAAGAGACCCAGTACTTC. This gives the protein CASSFRDRQQETQYF.

This clonotype was found many times. The genes are TRBV11-2 and TRBJ1-2; D might be TRBD1 (6 bases). CDR3 length equals 12 residues. The ends were cut back, 6 bases at V and 13 bases at J, with 18 bases in the middle. The germline gives CDR1 SGHAT, CDR2 FQNNGV. The DNA of the CDR3 is TGTGCCAGCAGTATCTCGGGGGCCGAGTTCACCTTC. It codes for CASSISGAEFTF.

This clonotype came up many times. The chain recombines TRBV27 with TRBJ2-7, with D perhaps TRBD1 (6 bases). CDR3 length: 14 amino acids. In germline, CDR1 is MNHEY, CDR2 SMNVEV (reference sequence). V lost 5 bases and J lost 6, with 17 bases in between. This CDR3 is CASSPYRVGSEQYF. The CDR3 region has the DNA TGTGCCAGCAGTCCTTACAGGGTTGGGAGCGAGCAGTACTTC.

This clonotype occurred many times. The gene calls are TRBV10-3 and TRBJ2-3; D possibly corresponds to TRBD1 (5 bases). Germline CDR1 ENHRY, CDR2 SYGVKD. The CDR3 runs 11 residues. V lost 8 bases to trimming and J lost 5 bases, with 8 bases between them. The DNA for the CDR3 is TGTGCCATCGGGGCCGGAGATACGCAGTATTTT. Protein: CAIGAGDTQYF.

The table lists this clonotype with many counts. J is TRBJ1-5 and V is TRBV7-3, with D maybe TRBD1 (6 bases). This CDR3 is 17 amino acids long. Germline V gene sequence: CDR1 SGHTA, CDR2 FQGTGA. V was clipped by 1 base and J by 2 bases, with 15 bases between them. In DNA, the CDR3 is TGTGCCAGCAGCTTAAAACAGGGTGGTCGTGGCAATCAGCCCCAGCATTTT. It yields the protein CASSLKQGGRGNQPQHF.

The J gene is TRBJ2-3, the V gene TRBV7-9; the match to TRBD2 covers 15 bases. The CDR3 contains 21 residues. From germline, CDR1 is SEHNR and CDR2 FQNEAQ (reference sequence). Unmatched junction bases numbered 12, after V lost 0 bases and J lost 2 bases. In DNA, the CDR3 is TGTGCCAGCAGCTTAGCGCTGGGACTAGCGGGAGGTCCTCCATCCACAGATACGCAGTATTTT. It yields the protein CASSLALGLAGGPPSTDTQYF.

In this sample, this clonotype turned up many times. The chain couples TRBV12-5 to TRBJ1-2; the D gene is possibly TRBD1 (6 bases). Germline V gene lookup returns CDR1 LGHNT and CDR2 FRNRAP. This CDR3 spans 12 amino acids. Trimming took 1 base from V and 8 from J, leaving 8 bases between them. For the CDR3, the DNA is TGTGCTAGTGGTTTGGGGACAGACGGCTACACCTTC. It translates to CASGLGTDGYTF. Full variable domain (rest looked up from reference TRBV12-5 and TRBJ1-2): DARVTQTPRHKVTEMGQEVTMRCQPILGHNTVFWYRQTMMQGLELLAYFRNRAPLDDSGMPKDRFSAEMPDATLATLKIQPSEPRDSAVYFCASGLGTDGYTFGSGTRLTVV.

This clonotype was counted ten times or more. The chain is built from TRBV6-1 and TRBJ1-3; D gene ambiguous. The length of the CDR3 is 15 residues. Per the germline V gene, CDR1 is MNHNS and CDR2 is SASEGT. The V gene lost 4 bases and the J gene lost 0 bases, with 10 bases spanning the gap. Written as DNA, the CDR3 is TGTGCCAGCAGTGGCCAAGGACTCTCTGGAAACACCATATATTTT. This codes for CASSGQGLSGNTIYF.

Comment on this clonotype: A much larger clone is a single base away; this may be a read error. This rearrangement joins TRBV10-1 to TRBJ2-7; D is perhaps TRBD2 (5 bases). CDR3 length: 14 amino acids. Germline CDR1 reads WNHNN; CDR2 reads SYGVQD (reference sequence). CDR3 DNA sequence: TGCGCCAGCAGTGAGGGCGGGCCCTCCTACGAGCATTACTTC. Translating gives CASSEGGPSYEHYF.

In its sample, this clonotype was seen many times. The chain has TRBV28 and TRBJ2-1; 10 nucleotides match TRBD1. With V trimmed by 6 bases and J by 12 bases, 17 bases remained unmatched. CDR1 is MDHEN and CDR2 is SYDVKM in the germline V gene. The CDR3 is made up of 16 amino acids. The DNA for the CDR3 is TGTGCCAGCAGCTGGGCCGCCGGACAGGGGGTGTTGCGGCAGTTCTTC. Amino acids: CASSWAAGQGVLRQFF.

This clonotype has a count of ten or more. This rearrangement joins TRBV6-2 or TRBV6-3 to TRBJ1-1; D not certain. Germline CDR1 reads MNHEY; CDR2 reads SVGEGT. V lost 7 bases and J lost 4, with 13 bases in between. There are 13 residues in the CDR3. CDR3 protein: CASTLWASTEAFF. The DNA for the CDR3 is TGTGCCAGCACCTTATGGGCTAGCACTGAAGCTTTCTTT.

In this sample, this clonotype turned up many times. The genes are TRBV7-2 and TRBJ2-5; D is perhaps TRBD2 (5 bases). The germline V gene has CDR1 SGHTA and CDR2 FQGNSA. Trimming removed 2 bases from V and 6 bases from J, with 10 bases in between. The CDR3 has 13 amino acids. CDR3 residues: CASSLRGSKTQYF. CDR3 nucleotides: TGTGCCAGCAGCTTACGAGGGTCCAAGACCCAGTACTTC.